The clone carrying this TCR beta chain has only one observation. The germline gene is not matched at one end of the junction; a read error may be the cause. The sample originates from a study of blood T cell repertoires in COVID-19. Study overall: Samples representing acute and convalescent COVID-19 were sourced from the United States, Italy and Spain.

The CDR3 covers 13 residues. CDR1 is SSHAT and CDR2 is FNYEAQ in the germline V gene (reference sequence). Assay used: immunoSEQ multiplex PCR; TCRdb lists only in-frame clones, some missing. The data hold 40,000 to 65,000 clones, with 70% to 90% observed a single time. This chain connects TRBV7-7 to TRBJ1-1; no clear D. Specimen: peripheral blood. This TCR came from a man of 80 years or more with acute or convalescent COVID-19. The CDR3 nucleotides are TGTGCTAGCAGCTTAGCGCGGGGTGCTGAAGCTTTCTTT. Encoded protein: CASSLARGAEAFF.